This passage covers 8 T cell receptor beta chains from one sample sequenced in a study of blood T cell repertoires in COVID-19. Generated by immunoSEQ multiplex PCR, the TCRdb table keeps only in-frame clones and is missing some. The table records about 61,000 clones, around nine tenths of them present only once. The sample consisted of peripheral blood. These receptors were collected from a woman aged 45-59 years with active or convalescent COVID-19.

The chain recombines TRBV7-8 with TRBJ2-3; 8 bases line up with TRBD2. V was clipped by 1 base and J by 3 bases; unmatched bases: 6. CDR1 is SGHVS and CDR2 is FQNEAQ in the germline V gene. This CDR3 spans 16 amino acids. The DNA for the CDR3 is TGTGCCAGCAGCTTAGGGCCGGGACTAGAAACAGATACGCAGTATTTT. Protein product: CASSLGPGLETDTQYF.

The chain combines TRBV18 with TRBJ2-7; 12 nucleotides line up with TRBD2. With 7 bases clipped from V and 5 bases from J, the junction kept 6 bases outside the gene matches. This CDR3 comprises 14 residues. Looked up from germline, CDR1 is KGHSH and CDR2 is LQKENI. In DNA form, the CDR3 reads TGTGCCAGCTTCAGACTAGCGGGAGCGGACGAGCAGTACTTC. It specifies CASFRLAGADEQYF.

The chain employs TRBV5-1 and TRBJ2-7, with D perhaps matching TRBD1 (5 bases). The CDR3 length is 13 residues. Trimming removed 0 bases at V and 5 bases at J, with 9 bases between. Germline loops: CDR1 SGHRS, CDR2 YFSETQ. CDR3 region: CASSLEWGNEQYF. The CDR3 DNA reads TGCGCCAGCAGCTTGGAGTGGGGCAACGAGCAGTACTTC.

This clone occurred once. This rearrangement joins TRBV6-5 to TRBJ1-3; D not certain. Germline V gives CDR1 MNHEY, CDR2 SVGAGI. This CDR3 has 14 residues. With 7 bases removed from V and 2 bases from J, the gap between germline ends came to 12 bases. CDR3 region: CASIQASAGNTIYF. CDR3 bases: TGTGCCAGCATCCAGGCCTCGGCTGGAAACACCATATATTTT.

The chain employs TRBV10-3 and TRBJ2-7; 10 nucleotides match TRBD2. The J segment lost 3 bases and the V segment lost 4 bases, leaving 3 bases of the junction unmatched. Germline V CDR1 and CDR2: ENHRY, SYGVKD. The CDR3 totals 14 residues. Here the CDR3 reads CAISATSGYYEQYF. The CDR3 DNA follows: TGTGCCATCAGTGCGACTAGCGGGTACTACGAGCAGTACTTC.

J is TRBJ2-7 and V is TRBV27; D is ambiguous. Germline values: CDR1 MNHEY, CDR2 SMNVEV (reference sequence). The CDR3 has 13 residues. V gave up 3 bases and J gave up 2 bases, with 8 bases separating them. This CDR3 is CASSFGGTYEQYF. CDR3 bases: TGTGCCAGCAGTTTCGGCGGAACCTACGAGCAGTACTTC.

The rearrangement uses TRBV5-1 and TRBJ2-2; TRBD1 matches at 7 bases. With 1 base clipped from V and 4 bases from J, the junction kept 10 bases outside the gene matches. Germline V CDR1 and CDR2: SGHRS, YFSETQ. This CDR3 region has 17 residues. The CDR3 spells CASSLFGQGEITGELFF. The CDR3 coding sequence is TGCGCCAGCAGCTTGTTTGGGCAGGGGGAGATCACCGGGGAGCTGTTTTTT.

CDR3 nucleotide sequence: TGCGCCAGCAGCCAGGACAGGGGTTGGATCGCTTTCTTT. The encoded protein is CASSQDRGWIAFF. The J gene is TRBJ1-1, the V gene TRBV4-1, with 9 bases lining up with TRBD1. The CDR3 is 13 amino acids. The germline V gene has CDR1 MGHRA and CDR2 YSYEKL. Germline trimming cut 3 bases from V and 11 bases from J; bases unmatched to any gene: 7.